The present TCR beta chain was sequenced within a study of molecular identifiers for immune sequencing clone quantification. As concerns this clonotype: The junction and the germline gene differ at one end; a read error may be behind it.

TCRdb reprocessed the PCR reads with MiXCR, giving one entry per CDR3 protein. The sample holds roughly 100,000 distinct CDR3 sequences, around 37% seen once. Germline values: CDR1 LNHNV, CDR2 YYDKDF (reference sequence). The CDR3 has 16 amino acids. This clonotype was sampled from a human donor in good health. Some libraries in this study had Jurkat cell RNA spiked in. The chain has TRBV15 and TRBJ2-5, with 10 bases fitting TRBD2. Source material: naive CD8+ T cells from blood, with Jurkat cell RNA spiked in. The subset here: FACS-sorted CD8+CD4-CCR7+CD45RA+ naive T cells. As DNA, the CDR3 is TGTGCCCCCAGCAGGGTACTAGCGGGAAGCCAAGAGACCCAGTACTTC. Translation: CAPSRVLAGSQETQYF.